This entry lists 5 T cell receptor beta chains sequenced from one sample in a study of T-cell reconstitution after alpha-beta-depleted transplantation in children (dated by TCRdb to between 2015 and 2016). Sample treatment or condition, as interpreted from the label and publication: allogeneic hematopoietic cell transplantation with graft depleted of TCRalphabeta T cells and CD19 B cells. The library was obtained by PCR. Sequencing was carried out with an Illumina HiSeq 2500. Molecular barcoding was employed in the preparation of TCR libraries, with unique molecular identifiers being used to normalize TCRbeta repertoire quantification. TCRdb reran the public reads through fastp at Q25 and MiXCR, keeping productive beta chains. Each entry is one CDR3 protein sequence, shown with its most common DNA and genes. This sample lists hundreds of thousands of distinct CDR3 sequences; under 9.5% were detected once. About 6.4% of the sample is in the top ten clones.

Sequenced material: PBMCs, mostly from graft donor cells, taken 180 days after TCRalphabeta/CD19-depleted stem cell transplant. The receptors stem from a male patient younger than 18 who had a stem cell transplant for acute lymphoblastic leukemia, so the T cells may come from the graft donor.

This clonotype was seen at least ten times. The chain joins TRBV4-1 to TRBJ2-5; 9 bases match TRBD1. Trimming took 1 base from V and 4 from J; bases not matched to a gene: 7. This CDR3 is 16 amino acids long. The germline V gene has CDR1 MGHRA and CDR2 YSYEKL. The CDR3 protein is CASSQVGDRVGETQYF. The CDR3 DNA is TGCGCCAGCAGCCAAGTCGGGGACAGGGTAGGAGAGACCCAGTACTTC.

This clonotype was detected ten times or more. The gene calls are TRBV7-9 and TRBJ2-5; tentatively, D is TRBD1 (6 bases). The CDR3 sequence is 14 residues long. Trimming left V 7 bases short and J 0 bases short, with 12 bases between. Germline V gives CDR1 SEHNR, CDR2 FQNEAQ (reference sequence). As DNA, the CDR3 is TGTGCCAGCACCTCTGGACAGTACCAAGAGACCCAGTACTTC. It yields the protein CASTSGQYQETQYF.

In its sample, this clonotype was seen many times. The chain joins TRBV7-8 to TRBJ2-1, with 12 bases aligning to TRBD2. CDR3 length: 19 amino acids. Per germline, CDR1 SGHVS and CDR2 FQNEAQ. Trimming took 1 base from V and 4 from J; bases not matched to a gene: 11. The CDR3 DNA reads TGTGCCAGCAGCTTAGGGCTAGCGGGAGGGCCGCTCTTGTACAATGAGCAGTTCTTC. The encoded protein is CASSLGLAGGPLLYNEQFF.

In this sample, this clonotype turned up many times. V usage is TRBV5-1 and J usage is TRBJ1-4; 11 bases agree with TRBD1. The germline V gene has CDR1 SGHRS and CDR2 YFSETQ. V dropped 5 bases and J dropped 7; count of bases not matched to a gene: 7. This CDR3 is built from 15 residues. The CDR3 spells CASRSGQGAGEKLFF. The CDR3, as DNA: TGCGCCAGCAGGTCCGGACAGGGGGCCGGTGAAAAACTGTTTTTT. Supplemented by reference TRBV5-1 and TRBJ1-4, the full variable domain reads KAGVTQTPRYLIKTRGQQVTLSCSPISGHRSVSWYQQTPGQGLQFLFEYFSETQRNKGNFPGRFSGRQFSNSRSEMNVSTLELGDSALYLCASRSGQGAGEKLFFGSGTQLSVL.

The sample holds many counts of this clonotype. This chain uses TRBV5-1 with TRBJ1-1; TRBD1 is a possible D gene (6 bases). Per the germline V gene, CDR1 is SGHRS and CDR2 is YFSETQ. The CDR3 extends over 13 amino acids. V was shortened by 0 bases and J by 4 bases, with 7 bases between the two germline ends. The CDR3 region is CASSLEQGTEAFF. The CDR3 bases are TGCGCCAGCAGCTTGGAACAGGGCACTGAAGCTTTCTTT.